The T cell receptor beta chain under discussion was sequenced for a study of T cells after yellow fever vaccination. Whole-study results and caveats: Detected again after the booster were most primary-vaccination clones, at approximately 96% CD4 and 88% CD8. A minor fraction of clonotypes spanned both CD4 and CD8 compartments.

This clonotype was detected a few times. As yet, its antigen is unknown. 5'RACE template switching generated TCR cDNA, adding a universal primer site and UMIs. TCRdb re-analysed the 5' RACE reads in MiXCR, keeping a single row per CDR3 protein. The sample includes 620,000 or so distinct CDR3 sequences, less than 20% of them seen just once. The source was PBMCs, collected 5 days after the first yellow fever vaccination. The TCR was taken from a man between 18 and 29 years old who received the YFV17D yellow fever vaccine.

CDR3 region: CASSWTGRMDGYTF. For the CDR3, the DNA is TGCGCCAGCAGCTGGACAGGGAGGATGGATGGCTACACCTTC. The chain carries TRBV5-1 and TRBJ1-2; 8 positions agree with TRBD1. V shed 3 bases and J 6 bases; nucleotides not matched to a gene: 7. Germline assignment: CDR1 SGHRS and CDR2 YFSETQ. The CDR3 is made up of 14 amino acids.